This record concerns one T cell receptor beta chain sequence. What it binds is unknown. The sample is drawn from a study of T-cell memory formation after mild COVID-19. Study-level background: Largely, TCR clusters stayed within a single donor. Study conclusions and caveats: That cross-reactive memory joined was suggested by some responding clones appearing in pre-infection memory. Those CD4+ clones that contracted were mainly in CM and EM (CD8+ ones in EMRA).

TCRdb recomputed calls from the 5' RACE reads with MiXCR, one row per CDR3 protein. The repertoire holds approximately 170,000 distinct CDR3 sequences, with roughly 13% as singletons. There are 11 residues in the CDR3. The V and J ends lost 2 bases and 7 bases respectively, with 6 bases between them. Germline CDR1 and CDR2: MGHDK and SYGVNS. The chain recombines TRBV25-1 with TRBJ2-7; a possible D gene is TRBD2 (5 bases). The material sequenced was PBMCs or a T cell subset sorted from them (not recorded which). This TCR was sampled from a man younger than 35 who had mild COVID-19 (a few samples of this study predate the infection). Cell type and time point are not known. In DNA form, the CDR3 reads TGTGCCAGCAGTGAACGGGGAGAGCAGTACTTC. It codes for CASSERGEQYF.